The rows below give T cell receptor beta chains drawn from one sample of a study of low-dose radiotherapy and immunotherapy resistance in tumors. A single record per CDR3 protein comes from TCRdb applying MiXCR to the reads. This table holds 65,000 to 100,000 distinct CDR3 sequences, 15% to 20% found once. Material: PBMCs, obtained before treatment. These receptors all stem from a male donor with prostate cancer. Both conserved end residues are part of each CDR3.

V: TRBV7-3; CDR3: CASSLTRDQPQHF
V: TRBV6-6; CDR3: CASRAGTSHNEQFF
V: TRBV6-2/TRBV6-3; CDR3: CASSYPRTGSEQFF
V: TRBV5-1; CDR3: CASSFGPGDNYGYTF
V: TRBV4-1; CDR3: CASSQPGQGIYNEQFF
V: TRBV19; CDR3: CASSISVGGPQETQYF
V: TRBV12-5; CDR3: CASGPYRNTSQPQHF
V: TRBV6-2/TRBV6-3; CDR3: CASSEAGHLSYEQYF
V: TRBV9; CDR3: CASSGRLGARETQYF
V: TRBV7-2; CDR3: CASSIQGAGTEAFF
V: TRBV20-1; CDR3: CSGAAEEGTDTQYF
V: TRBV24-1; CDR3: CATSPRTSGPNEQFF
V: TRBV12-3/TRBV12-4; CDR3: CASSRVSQPLHF
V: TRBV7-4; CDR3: CASGTGYTIYF
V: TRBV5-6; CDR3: CASSLGIGTRNEKLFF
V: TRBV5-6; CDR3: CASSPWTGSYEQYF
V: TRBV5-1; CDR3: CASSLRPIGPGITGELFF
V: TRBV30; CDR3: CAWSVEANTEAFF
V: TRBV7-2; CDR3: CASSSRPSGGGSSEQFF
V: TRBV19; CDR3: CASSIGGNTEAFF
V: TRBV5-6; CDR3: CASSFGRGAYYEQYF
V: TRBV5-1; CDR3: CASDPKRQWGAGELFF
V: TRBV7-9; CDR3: CASSLGGVADEQYF
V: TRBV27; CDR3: CASSPTDKQETQYF
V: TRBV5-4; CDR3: CASSTGQEQYF
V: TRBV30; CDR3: CAWGDEGDTQYF
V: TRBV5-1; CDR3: CASSRTRGGRDEQYF
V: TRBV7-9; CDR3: CASSYWTGNAGGTQYF
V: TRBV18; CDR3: CASSPRDPSTSYNSPLHF
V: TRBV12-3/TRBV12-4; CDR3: CASSGQGRGYTF
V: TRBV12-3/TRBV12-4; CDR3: CASSSGDREGYTF
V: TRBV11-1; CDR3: CASSLAGSSPLHF
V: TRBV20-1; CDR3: CSASRTGTANTGELFF
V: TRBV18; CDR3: CASSPRQAEEAEQYF
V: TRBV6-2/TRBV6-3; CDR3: CASSYGHISGANVLTF
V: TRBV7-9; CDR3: CASSSTAFTTQYF
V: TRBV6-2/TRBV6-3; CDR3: CASSYPAVGTDTQYF
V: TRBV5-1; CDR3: CASSPAGGIHNEQFF
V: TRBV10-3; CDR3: CAISEKTRGAYNEQFF
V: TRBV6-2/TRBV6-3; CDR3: CASSEAGSLGYEQYF
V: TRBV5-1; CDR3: CASSRGANEMFGEQYF
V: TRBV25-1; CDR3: CASSPRGNSNQPQHF
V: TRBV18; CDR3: CASSWGKGYTDTQYF
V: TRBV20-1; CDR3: CSASPILTGDSRYGYTF
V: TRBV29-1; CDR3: CSLRRRGNTDTQYF
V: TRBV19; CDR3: CASSIQIAEDEQYF
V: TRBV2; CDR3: CASSTGQGAFYEQYF
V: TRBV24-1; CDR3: CATSDGIGYTF
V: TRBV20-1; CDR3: CSARDKSRGTSWNSPLHF
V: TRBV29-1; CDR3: CSVEWGVSDTQYF
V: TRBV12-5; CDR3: CASAPSQGFRYSNQPQHF
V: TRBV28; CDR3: CASSTDRGGPLHF